This paragraph reports one TCR beta chain. It lacks a known antigen. No qualities accompany the bases; no much larger clone lies one base away. This sample stems from a study of CD8+ T cells in alopecia areata (dated by TCRdb to between 2017 and 2018). General notes on the study: Treated patients were enrolled in an open-label pilot trial of oral tofacitinib, 5 to 10 mg twice daily, for moderate-to-severe alopecia areata. RNA was obtained with the PAXgene miRNA kit for fixed scalp, the miRNeasy kit for PBMCs, and the RNeasy kit for mouse skin. Patients on tofacitinib were biopsied at baseline and after 4 and 24 weeks of treatment, and several of the patients also had a later scalp biopsy. Scalp tissue and sorted CD4+ and CD8+ peripheral blood T cells from patchy and totalis/universalis alopecia areata patients and from healthy controls were covered by human TCRbeta sequencing. Patients received tofacitinib for 6 to 18 months and were then followed off drug for 6 months to check for delayed response and recurrence. immunoSEQ multiplex PCR using 35 Vbeta forward primers and 13 Jbeta reverse primers was used to amplify TCRbeta CDR3 regions. The study used high-throughput TCRbeta sequencing to examine T cell clonal expansion in alopecia areata, in both the C3H/HeJ mouse model and human patients. In treated patients, disease severity was measured using the SALT score, which gives the percentage of scalp surface area affected. Scalp clonality was compared among normal scalp (n=4), patchy alopecia areata scalp (n=8), and alopecia totalis/universalis scalp (n=8). Summary of the overall study and its limitations: Compared with mice, TCR sequences shared between patients were less clear, possibly partly because of HLA diversity across the patient population. Many expanded lesional clones were found to persist in scalp and blood during tofacitinib treatment, and relapse after treatment cessation may be partly explained by this persistence. Compared with normal scalp, lesional scalp, particularly in alopecia totalis/universalis, had higher clonality and more expanded CD8+ clones, which suggests antigenic drive. With tofacitinib, both scalp clonality and the number of expanded CD8+ clones among the top 100 scalp clones went down significantly. Because the treated cohort was small and had only one nonresponder, larger studies are needed to examine links between baseline CD8+ expansion and response. Scalp TCR repertoire analysis is complicated because resident alphabeta T cells in normal human skin are also sequenced, whereas mouse skin is dominated by gammadelta T cells.

Libraries were prepared through the immunoSEQ multiplex PCR assay. To provide template for TCR sequencing, every sample had RNA extracted and reverse transcribed into cDNA. SuperScript III was used to make first-strand cDNA, primed with a 2:1 mix of oligo-dT and random hexamers. A synthetic immune receptor repertoire was used to assess amplification bias, and residual bias was removed computationally. As for how the authors treated the data: After raw reads were preprocessed to remove errors, the CDR3 was defined following IMGT conventions as running from the conserved cysteine to phenylalanine. Clonality was calculated as 1 minus Shannon entropy normalized by log2 of the number of productive unique TCRs. Whether each scalp clone was CD4 or CD8 was inferred by checking scalp TCRbeta sequences against the CD4 and CD8 repertoires from sorted blood. Here the immuneACCESS table is served through TCRdb, limited to in-frame sequences with V and J called. Missing clones are a known gap in these copies; in checked studies unresolved V genes cover under half, and the rest lacks a known reason. V, J and clone size derive from that table, while D and trimming were established from the DNA sequence. The sample includes 200,000 to 250,000 clones, with around three fifths observed a single time. The ten largest clones take up roughly 4.2% of the sample.

The CDR3 measures 14 amino acids from cysteine to phenylalanine. The retained sequence is limited to the CDR3, 42 bases, with the frame set at the first base. From the germline V gene (reference sequence), CDR1 is GTSNPN and CDR2 is SVGIG. Relative to germline, V is 1 base shorter and J is 7 bases shorter, with 16 bases between their ends. Reading the label with the study, this specimen's time point is: more than three weeks on oral tofacitinib. The intended sense of this specimen's treatment or condition label: oral pan-JAK inhibitor, 5-10 mg twice daily. Lesional scalp punch biopsies and peripheral blood were obtained from alopecia areata patients. PBMCs were isolated by density centrifugation and stained for CD3, CD4 and CD8, and CD4+ and CD8+ T cells were sorted on a FACSAria.

This chain is built from TRBV30 and TRBJ1-1; the D gene is possibly TRBD1, with 5 bases matching. The source material was CD4+ T cells sorted from blood, sampled at week 4, from a patient treated with tofacitinib. The sequence came from a human donor with alopecia areata. Here is the DNA: TGTGCCTGGAGTGCAGGAACCCCAGGGAATGAAGCTTTCTTT. This sequence encodes CAWSAGTPGNEAFF.